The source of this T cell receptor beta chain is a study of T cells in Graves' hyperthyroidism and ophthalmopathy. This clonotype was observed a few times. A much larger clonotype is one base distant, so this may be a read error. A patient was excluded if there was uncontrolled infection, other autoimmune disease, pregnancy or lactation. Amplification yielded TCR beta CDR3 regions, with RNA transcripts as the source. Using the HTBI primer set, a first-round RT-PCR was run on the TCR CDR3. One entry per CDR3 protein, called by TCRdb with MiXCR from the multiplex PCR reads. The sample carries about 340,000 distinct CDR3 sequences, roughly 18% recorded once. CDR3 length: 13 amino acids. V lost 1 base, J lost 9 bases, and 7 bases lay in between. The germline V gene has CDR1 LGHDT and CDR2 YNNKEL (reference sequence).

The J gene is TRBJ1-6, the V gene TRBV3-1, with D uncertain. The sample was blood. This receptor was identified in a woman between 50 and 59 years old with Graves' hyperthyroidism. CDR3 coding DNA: TGTGCCAGCAGCCAAGTCTGGAGTTCACCCCTCCACTTT. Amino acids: CASSQVWSSPLHF. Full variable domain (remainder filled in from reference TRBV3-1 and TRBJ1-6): DTAVSQTPKYLVTQMGNDKSIKCEQNLGHDTMYWYKQDSKKFLKIMFSYNNKELIINETVPNRFSPKSPDKAHLNLHINSLELGDSAVYFCASSQVWSSPLHFGNGTRLTVT.